What follows describes a single T cell receptor beta chain. In its sample, this clonotype was seen a few times. Its specific antigen is unknown. No quality values exist for individual bases; no much larger clone is one base distant. This entry comes from a study of T-cell reconstitution after alpha-beta-depleted transplantation in children (dated by TCRdb to 2016 to 2017). Turning to the overall study: The study quantitatively tracked T-cell immune reconstitution after TCRalphabeta/CD19-depleted allogeneic hematopoietic cell transplantation in children using TCR repertoire profiling. Overall study results and their limits: Over the following months the frequencies of hyperexpanded clones went down, and after one year T-cell counts and TCRbeta diversity were mostly credited to newly produced T cells. In some patients, the high TCRbeta diversity seen at day 60 was put down to recipient T cells and intrathymic progenitors that had survived conditioning. Apparently early alphabetaT-cell count recovery about two months after transplant reportedly relied on only several hundred rapidly expanded clones derived from non-depleted graft cells.

The CDR3, from cysteine to phenylalanine, totals 13 residues. Only the CDR3 DNA stays, 39 bases, in frame from base 1. Looking up the germline V gene yields CDR1 ENHRY and CDR2 SYGVKD. The junction shows trimming of 2 bases on V and 5 bases on J, plus 10 bases between the germline ends. The treatment or condition label here, explained by the study, means: allogeneic hematopoietic cell transplantation with graft depleted of TCRalphabeta T cells and CD19 B cells. The transplant recipients were children given TCRalphabeta/CD19-depleted allogeneic hematopoietic cell grafts. Preparation of the library involved PCR. Sequencing took place on an Illumina HiSeq 2500. TCR libraries were prepared with molecular barcoding, using unique molecular identifiers to normalize TCRbeta repertoire quantification. TCRdb reprocessed the public reads (quality trimming at Q25 with fastp, clone calling with MiXCR) and kept in-frame beta chains. Each CDR3 protein appears once, grouped with its most common genes and DNA. The sample data list some 310,000 distinct CDR3 sequences, and roughly 25% of these were observed just once. Of the sample, approximately 11% is held by the ten largest clones.

The receptor chain draws on TRBV10-3 and TRBJ2-7, and the D gene may be TRBD2, 6 bases matching. The material sequenced was PBMCs, mostly from graft donor cells, taken 180 days after TCRalphabeta/CD19-depleted stem cell transplant. This sequence was found in a male patient under 18 who had a stem cell transplant for acute lymphoblastic leukemia, so the T cells may come from the graft donor. The CDR3 loop reads CAISEELADEQYF. The DNA sequence follows: TGTGCCATCAGTGAGGAACTAGCCGACGAGCAGTACTTC.